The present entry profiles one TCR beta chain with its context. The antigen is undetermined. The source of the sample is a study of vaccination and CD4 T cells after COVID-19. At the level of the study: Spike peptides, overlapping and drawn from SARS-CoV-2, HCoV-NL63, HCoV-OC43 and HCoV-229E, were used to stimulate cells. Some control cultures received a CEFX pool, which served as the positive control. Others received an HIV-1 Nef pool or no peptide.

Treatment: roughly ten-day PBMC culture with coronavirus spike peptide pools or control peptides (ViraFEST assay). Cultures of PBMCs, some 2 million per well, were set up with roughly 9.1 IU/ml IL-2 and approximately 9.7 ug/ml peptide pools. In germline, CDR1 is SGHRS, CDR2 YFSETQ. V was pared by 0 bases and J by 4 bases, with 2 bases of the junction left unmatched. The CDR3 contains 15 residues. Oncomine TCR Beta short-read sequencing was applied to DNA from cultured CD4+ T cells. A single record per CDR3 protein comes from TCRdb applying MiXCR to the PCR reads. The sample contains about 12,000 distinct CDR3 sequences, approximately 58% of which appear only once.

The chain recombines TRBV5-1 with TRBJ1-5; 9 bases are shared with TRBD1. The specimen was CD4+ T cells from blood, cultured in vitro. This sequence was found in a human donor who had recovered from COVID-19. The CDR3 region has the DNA TGCGCCAGCAGCTTGGGACAGGGGGGGAATCAGCCCCAGCATTTT. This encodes CASSLGQGGNQPQHF.